Described below is a single TCR beta chain sequence and its context. What it binds is not known. The data were produced by immunoSEQ multiplex PCR, yet TCRdb's version contains in-frame clones alone and is incomplete. The sample records under 1,900,000 clones, 98% being singletons. This sample was included in a study of shared clonotypes between healthy human individuals. Across the whole study: The donor pool was made up of a couple of women and three men aged 18 to 49. Three CD4 naive, three CD4 memory, two CD8 naive and one CD8 memory plate were used per donor. Regarding the study as a whole: Sharing of clonotypes among donors was expected to vary with sequencing depth. In contrast to clonotypes shared by all four donors, non-shared clonotypes had lower generation probabilities.

Per the germline V gene, CDR1 is ENHRY and CDR2 is SYGVKD. The CDR3 covers 14 residues. Trimming removed 8 bases at V and 3 bases at J, with 13 bases between. This clonotype originated in a man aged 30 to 39 in good health. The chain recombines TRBV10-3 with TRBJ2-2; D might be TRBD1 (6 bases). The sequencing input was naive CD4+ T cells sorted from blood. Subset given: CD45RA+ positively selected. The CDR3: CAIRDTGYTGELFF. The DNA of the CDR3 is TGTGCCATCCGGGACACAGGATACACCGGGGAGCTGTTTTTT.